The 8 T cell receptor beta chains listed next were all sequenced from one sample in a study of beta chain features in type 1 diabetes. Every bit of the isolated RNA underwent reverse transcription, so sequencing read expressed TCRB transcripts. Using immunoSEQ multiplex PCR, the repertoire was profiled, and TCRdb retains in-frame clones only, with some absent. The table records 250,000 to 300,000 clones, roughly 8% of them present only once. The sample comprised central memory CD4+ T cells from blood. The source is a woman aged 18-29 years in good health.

CDR3 amino acids: CASREQGSRQPQHF. The CDR3 nucleotides read TGTGCCAGCAGGGAACAGGGGTCCCGTCAGCCCCAGCATTTT. The V and J genes are TRBV28 and TRBJ1-5, with 7 bases identical to TRBD1. After removal of 6 bases from V and 6 bases from J, the junction contained 8 bases not matched to a gene. The germline V gene has CDR1 MDHEN and CDR2 SYDVKM. The CDR3 has 14 amino acids.

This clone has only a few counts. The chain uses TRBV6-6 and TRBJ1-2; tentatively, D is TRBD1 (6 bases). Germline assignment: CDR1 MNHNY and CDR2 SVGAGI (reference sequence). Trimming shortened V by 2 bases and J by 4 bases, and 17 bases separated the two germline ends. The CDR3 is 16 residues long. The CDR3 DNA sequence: TGTGCCAGCAGTTACGGACACGGACAGTCCTTCTATGGCTACACCTTC. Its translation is CASSYGHGQSFYGYTF.

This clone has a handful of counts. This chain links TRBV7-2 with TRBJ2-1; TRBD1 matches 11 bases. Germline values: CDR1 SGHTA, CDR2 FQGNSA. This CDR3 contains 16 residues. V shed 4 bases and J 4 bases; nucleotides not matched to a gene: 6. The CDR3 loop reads CASSSQGQGAYNEQFF. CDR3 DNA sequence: TGTGCCAGCAGCTCGCAAGGACAGGGGGCATACAATGAGCAGTTCTTC.

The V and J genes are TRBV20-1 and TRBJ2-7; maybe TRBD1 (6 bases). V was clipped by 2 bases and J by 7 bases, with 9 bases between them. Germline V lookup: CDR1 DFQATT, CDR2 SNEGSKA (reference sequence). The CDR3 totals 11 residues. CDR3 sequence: CSARSDREQYV. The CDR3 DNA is TGCAGTGCTAGATCGGACAGAGAGCAGTACGTC.

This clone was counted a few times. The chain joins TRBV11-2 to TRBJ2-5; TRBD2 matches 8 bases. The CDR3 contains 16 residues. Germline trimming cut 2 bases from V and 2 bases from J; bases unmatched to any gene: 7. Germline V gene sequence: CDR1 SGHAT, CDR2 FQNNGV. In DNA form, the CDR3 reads TGTGCCAGCAGCTTAAGCGTTGCGGGGGGACAAGAGACCCAGTACTTC. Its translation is CASSLSVAGGQETQYF.

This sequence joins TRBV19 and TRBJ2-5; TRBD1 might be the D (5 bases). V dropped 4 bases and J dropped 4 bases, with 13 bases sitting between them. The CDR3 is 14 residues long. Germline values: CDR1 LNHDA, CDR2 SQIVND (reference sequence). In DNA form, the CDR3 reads TGTGCCAGTAGTACGCAGGGTATTGGAGAGACCCAGTACTTC. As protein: CASSTQGIGETQYF. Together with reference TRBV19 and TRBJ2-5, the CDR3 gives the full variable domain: DGGITQSPKYLFRKEGQNVTLSCEQNLNHDAMYWYRQDPGQGLRLIYYSQIVNDFQKGDIAEGYSVSREKKESFPLTVTSAQKNPTAFYLCASSTQGIGETQYFGPGTRLLVL.

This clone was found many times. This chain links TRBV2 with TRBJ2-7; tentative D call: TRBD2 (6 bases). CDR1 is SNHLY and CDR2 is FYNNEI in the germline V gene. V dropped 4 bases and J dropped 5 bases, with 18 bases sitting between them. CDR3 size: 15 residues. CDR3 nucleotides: TGTGCCAGCAGTGGGCCGAACCGACTAGTCCACGAGCAGTACTTC. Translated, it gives CASSGPNRLVHEQYF. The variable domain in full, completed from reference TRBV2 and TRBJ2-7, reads EPEVTQTPSHQVTQMGQEVILRCVPISNHLYFYWYRQILGQKVEFLVSFYNNEISEKSEIFDDQFSVERPDGSNFTLKIRSTKLEDSAMYFCASSGPNRLVHEQYFGPGTRLTVT.

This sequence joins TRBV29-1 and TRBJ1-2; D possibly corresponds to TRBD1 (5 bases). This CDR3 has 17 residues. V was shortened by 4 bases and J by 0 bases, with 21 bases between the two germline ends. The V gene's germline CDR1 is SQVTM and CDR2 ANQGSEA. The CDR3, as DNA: TGCAGCGTTGGAAAGGGCCAGGGCCCCCAGACTAACTATGGCTACACCTTC. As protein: CSVGKGQGPQTNYGYTF.